Below, 2 T cell receptor beta chains from the same sample are listed, as sequenced in a study of T cells after yellow fever vaccination. TCRdb recomputed calls from the 5' RACE reads with MiXCR, one row per CDR3 protein. The table lists about 210,000 distinct CDR3 sequences, under 3.5% of them singletons. Sample: CD4+ T cells sorted from PBMCs, taken 10 days after the yellow fever booster vaccination. Receptors originate from a man in his late teens or twenties who received the YFV17D yellow fever vaccine.

In this sample, this clonotype turned up a few times. This chain links TRBV12-3 or TRBV12-4 with TRBJ1-5; TRBD1 is a possible D gene (6 bases). The CDR3 has 15 residues. Trimming cost V 8 bases and J 2 bases, with 16 bases left between them. CDR3 in DNA: TGTGCCAGCGGCCGCAGGGGTGGGGGCAATCAGCCCCAGCATTTT. It encodes CASGRRGGGNQPQHF.

This clonotype was detected a few times. The chain employs TRBV7-9 and TRBJ1-1, with D tentatively TRBD1 (6 bases). Germline V gene data show CDR1 as SEHNR and CDR2 as FQNEAQ (reference sequence). This CDR3 region has 15 residues. V gave up 1 base and J gave up 6 bases, with 15 bases separating them. As DNA, the CDR3 is TGTGCCAGCAGCTTAGAGGGTTCAGGGGAGTCTGAAGCTTTCTTT. The encoded protein is CASSLEGSGESEAFF. The variable domain in full, completed from reference TRBV7-9 and TRBJ1-1, reads DTGVSQNPRHKITKRGQNVTFRCDPISEHNRLYWYRQTLGQGPEFLTYFQNEAQLEKSRLLSDRFSAERPKGSFSTLEIQRTEQGDSAMYLCASSLEGSGESEAFFGQGTRLTVV.